The 12 T cell receptor beta chains in this list originate from one sample, sequenced in a study of blood T cell repertoires in COVID-19 (dated by TCRdb to 2018 to 2021). Library preparation was by the immunoSEQ multiplex PCR assay. Imported from immuneACCESS, the table was reduced by TCRdb to in-frame sequences with V and J called. These copies leave out some clones; in studies compared against another copy, an unresolved V gene accounts for under half, and the cause of the remainder is not known. This sample comprises 200,000 to 300,000 clones, 70% to 85% of them detected only once. Approximately 2% of the sample rests with the top ten. The specimen was peripheral blood. All receptors derive from a man aged 35 to 55 who had recovered from COVID-19.

Written as DNA, the CDR3 is TGTGCCAGCAGCTCAGACTACAGCGAGCAGTTCTTC. Translation gives CASSSDYSEQFF. This chain links TRBV12-3 or TRBV12-4 with TRBJ2-1; D may be TRBD2 (5 bases). V lost 6 bases to trimming and J lost 10 bases, with 13 bases between them. The CDR3 runs to 12 residues.

V is TRBV19 and J is TRBJ2-1, with TRBD2 identical over 14 bases. V lost 4 bases, J lost 1 base, and 9 bases stayed unmatched. This CDR3 contains 19 residues. The V gene's germline CDR1 is LNHDA and CDR2 SQIVND (reference sequence). The CDR3 sequence is CASSTYPGLAGESYNEQFF. The DNA for the CDR3 is TGTGCCAGTAGTACTTACCCGGGACTAGCGGGAGAATCCTACAATGAGCAGTTCTTC.

The rearrangement uses TRBV25-1 and TRBJ1-4; D gene uncertain. Germline-derived CDR1 and CDR2 are MGHDK and SYGVNS. CDR3 length: 13 amino acids. Trimming cost V 8 bases and J 5 bases, with 12 bases left between them. The CDR3 protein is CASQEVANEKLFF. Written as DNA, the CDR3 is TGTGCCAGCCAGGAGGTCGCAAATGAAAAACTGTTTTTT.

CDR3 loop: CAISVASTDTQYF. CDR3 nucleotides: TGTGCCATCAGTGTAGCGAGCACAGATACGCAGTATTTT. The V call is TRBV10-3, the J call TRBJ2-3, with a possible D match to TRBD2 (5 bases). The length of the CDR3 is 13 residues. CDR1 ENHRY and CDR2 SYGVKD come from the germline V gene. Trimming took 4 bases from V and 0 from J, leaving 5 bases between them.

The V gene is TRBV5-5, the J gene TRBJ1-2, with 8 bases lining up with TRBD1. Germline CDR1 reads SGHKS; CDR2 reads YYEKEE (reference sequence). V lost 1 base, J lost 5 bases, and 7 bases stayed unmatched. The CDR3 has 15 residues. As DNA, the CDR3 is TGTGCCAGCAGCTTGCTTCCCAGGGGGCTTTATGGCTACACCTTC. It specifies CASSLLPRGLYGYTF.

The chain combines TRBV12-3 or TRBV12-4 with TRBJ1-6, with unresolved D. Trimming took 5 bases from V and 7 from J, leaving 6 bases between them. CDR3 length equals 12 residues. CDR3 protein: CASSLQNSPLHF. DNA for the CDR3: TGTGCCAGCAGTCTACAGAATTCACCCCTCCACTTT.

The chain carries TRBV7-9 and TRBJ2-5; 7 positions agree with TRBD1. Trimming removed 1 base from V and 9 bases from J; junction bases left unmatched: 2. Germline V gene data show CDR1 as SEHNR and CDR2 as FQNEAQ (reference sequence). This CDR3 has 12 residues. The CDR3 region has the DNA TGTGCCAGCAGCTTAGGCCAGGGGGCCCAGTACTTC. Protein product: CASSLGQGAQYF.

The chain uses TRBV9 and TRBJ2-3, with no clear D. The CDR3 has 15 residues. CDR1 and CDR2 from the germline V gene are SGDLS and YYNGEE. Trimming removed 0 bases from V and 0 bases from J, with 8 bases in between. DNA of the CDR3: TGTGCCAGCAGCGTAGGCCGGAGTAGCACAGATACGCAGTATTTT. This gives the protein CASSVGRSSTDTQYF.

This CDR3 is CASSYSTGSDYEQYF. The CDR3 nucleotides read TGTGCCAGCAGTTACTCGACAGGGTCAGATTACGAGCAGTACTTC. The chain employs TRBV6-2 or TRBV6-3 and TRBJ2-7; 7 bases match TRBD1. CDR1 MNHEY and CDR2 SVGEGT come from the germline V gene. CDR3 length equals 15 residues. With 0 bases clipped from V and 4 bases from J, the junction kept 6 bases outside the gene matches.

V and J are TRBV12-3 or TRBV12-4 and TRBJ2-5, with D possibly TRBD2 on 6 matching bases. V dropped 8 bases and J dropped 0 bases, with 10 bases sitting between them. The CDR3 extends over 13 amino acids. CDR3: CASGPGDQETQYF. The CDR3 DNA is TGTGCCAGCGGCCCGGGGGACCAAGAGACCCAGTACTTC.

There are a few counts of this clone. This sequence joins TRBV12-3 or TRBV12-4 and TRBJ2-7; no definite D call. The CDR3 has 13 amino acids. V lost 11 bases and J lost 7, with 21 bases in between. CDR3 nucleotides: TGTGCCGGTTTTAGCCCCACCATCTGGGAGCAGTACTTC. It codes for CAGFSPTIWEQYF.

The rearrangement uses TRBV4-1 and TRBJ2-4; D is perhaps TRBD1 (7 bases). The germline CDR1 and CDR2 sequences are MGHRA and YSYEKL. The CDR3 has 15 residues. V lost 4 bases and J 8 bases, leaving 18 bases between the germline ends. The CDR3 reads CASSLRDSGRDIQYF. CDR3 nucleotide sequence: TGCGCCAGCAGCCTCCGGGACAGCGGGCGGGACATTCAGTACTTC.